This T cell receptor beta chain was captured by sequencing in a study of T cell responses to AZD1222 COVID-19 vaccine. Findings and caveats of the study: Spike-specific TCRs gained breadth and depth after people received two AZD1222 doses. Reportedly, close to half of spike-specific TCRs are directed against unmutated variant regions. Donors in the cohort were predominantly white British and more often female, and clonal diversity was possibly underestimated.

Germline V gene sequence: CDR1 KGHSH, CDR2 LQKENI. Trimming took off 0 bases at V and 7 bases at J, with 15 bases between the two ends. The CDR3 is made up of 15 amino acids. As regards this clone: Its antigen is undetermined.

Second-dose intervals of approximately 4 or approximately 12 weeks were pooled. Clones were sequenced by immunoSEQ multiplex PCR, and TCRdb holds only the in-frame ones, with some missing. This repertoire shows 110,000 or so clones, roughly 88% found once; its top ten account for roughly 6.7%. The receptor comes from an adult who received the AZD1222 COVID-19 vaccine. This chain links TRBV18 with TRBJ1-1; D uncertain. Sequenced here: peripheral blood, sampled 28 days after the second AZD1222 dose. CDR3 coding DNA: TGTGCCAGCTCACCACCAGGTCAGAGGGAGGATGAAGCTTTCTTT. Translated, it gives CASSPPGQREDEAFF.